The clone carrying this TCR beta chain was seen more than once but under ten times. The antigen is not known. Unique molecular identifiers featured in each of the TCR beta cDNA libraries. About 500,000 cDNA molecules were obtained per 1 to 10 million input T cells. TCRdb re-called the PCR reads with MiXCR, one entry per CDR3 protein. The sample has 750,000 to 950,000 distinct CDR3 sequences; approximately 57% are singletons. This specimen belongs to a study of post-analysis software for immune sequencing data. Study at large: Included among the disease courses, which were recorded for the cohort, were relapsing-remitting, secondary progressive and progressive-relapsing multiple sclerosis.

Notes on the study in general: Comparison with controls showed significantly lower normalized Chao1 diversity in multiple sclerosis patients. Higher frequency in patients than in controls was seen for roughly five TRBV segments, with TRBV5-6, TRBV5-1 and TRBV20-1 among them.

Germline V CDR1 and CDR2: DFQATT, SNEGSKA (reference sequence). This CDR3 spans 15 amino acids. Between the trimmed V and J ends, which lost 8 bases and 1 base, there was a span of 20 bases. This sequence originates from a girl aged 10 to 17 with multiple sclerosis. This rearrangement joins TRBV20-1 to TRBJ1-2, with a weak D call TRBD1 (5 bases). Sequenced sample: blood. CDR3 sequence: CSPKGAGGDNYGYTF. CDR3 nucleotides: TGCAGTCCCAAGGGAGCGGGAGGGGATAACTATGGCTACACCTTC.